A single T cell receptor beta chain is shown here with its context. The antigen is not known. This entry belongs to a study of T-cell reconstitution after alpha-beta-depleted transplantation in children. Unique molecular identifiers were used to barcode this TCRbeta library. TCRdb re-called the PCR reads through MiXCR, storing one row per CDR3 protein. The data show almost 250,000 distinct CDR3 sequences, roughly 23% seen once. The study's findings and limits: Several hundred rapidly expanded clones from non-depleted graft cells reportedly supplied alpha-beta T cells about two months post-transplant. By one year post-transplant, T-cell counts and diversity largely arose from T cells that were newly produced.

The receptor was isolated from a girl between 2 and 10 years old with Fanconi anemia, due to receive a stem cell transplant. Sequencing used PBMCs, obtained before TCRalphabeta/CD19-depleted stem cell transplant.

CDR3 bases: TGCAGTACATTGAACGGACAGCGAGCCTACGAGCAGTACTTC. Protein: CSTLNGQRAYEQYF. This chain joins TRBV29-1 and TRBJ2-7; possible D gene TRBD1, 6 bases. The CDR3 length is 14 residues. Germline V gene data show CDR1 as SQVTM and CDR2 as ANQGSEA.